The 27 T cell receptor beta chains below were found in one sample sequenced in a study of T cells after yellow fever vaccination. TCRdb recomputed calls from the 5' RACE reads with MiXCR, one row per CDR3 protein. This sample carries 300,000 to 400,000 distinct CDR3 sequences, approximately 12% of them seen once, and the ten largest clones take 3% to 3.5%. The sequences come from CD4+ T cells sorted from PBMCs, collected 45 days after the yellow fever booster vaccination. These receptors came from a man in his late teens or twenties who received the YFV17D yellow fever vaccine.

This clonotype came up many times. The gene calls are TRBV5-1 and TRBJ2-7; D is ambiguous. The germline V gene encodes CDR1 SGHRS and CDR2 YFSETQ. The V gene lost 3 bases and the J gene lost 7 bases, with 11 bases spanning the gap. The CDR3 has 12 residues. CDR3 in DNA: TGCGCCAGCAGCTGGGGTATCGGGGAGCAGTACTTC. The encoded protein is CASSWGIGEQYF.

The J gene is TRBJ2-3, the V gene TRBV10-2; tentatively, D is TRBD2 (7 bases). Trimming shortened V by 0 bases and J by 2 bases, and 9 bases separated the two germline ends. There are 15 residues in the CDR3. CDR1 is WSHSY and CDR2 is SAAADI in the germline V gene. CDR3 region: CASSESRGATDTQYF. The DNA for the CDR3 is TGCGCCAGCAGTGAGTCTCGGGGGGCCACAGATACGCAGTATTTT.

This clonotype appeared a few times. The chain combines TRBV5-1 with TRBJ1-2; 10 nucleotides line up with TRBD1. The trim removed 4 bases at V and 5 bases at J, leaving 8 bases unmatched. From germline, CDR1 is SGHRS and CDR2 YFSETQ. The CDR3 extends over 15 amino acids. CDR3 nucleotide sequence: TGCGCCAGCAGCGGAGAGACAGGGGGCAAGTATGGCTACACCTTC. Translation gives CASSGETGGKYGYTF.

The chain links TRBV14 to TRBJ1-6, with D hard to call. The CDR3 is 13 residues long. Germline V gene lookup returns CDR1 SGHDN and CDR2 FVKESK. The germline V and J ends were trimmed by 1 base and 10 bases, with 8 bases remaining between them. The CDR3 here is CASSQAFESPLHF. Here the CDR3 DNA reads TGTGCCAGCAGCCAAGCCTTCGAGTCACCCCTCCACTTT.

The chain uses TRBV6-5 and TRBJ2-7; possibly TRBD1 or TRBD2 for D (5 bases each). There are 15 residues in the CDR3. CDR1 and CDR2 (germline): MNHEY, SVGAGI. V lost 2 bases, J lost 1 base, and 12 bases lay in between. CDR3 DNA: TGTGCCAGCAGTTACGTCGGGACGGAATCCTACGAGCAGTACTTC. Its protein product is CASSYVGTESYEQYF.

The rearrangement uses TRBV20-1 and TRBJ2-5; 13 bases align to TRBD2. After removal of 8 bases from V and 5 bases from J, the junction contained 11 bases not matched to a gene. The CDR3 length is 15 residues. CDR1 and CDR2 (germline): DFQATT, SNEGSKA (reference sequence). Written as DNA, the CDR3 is TGCAGTCGAAAAGGGACTAGCGGGGTCGGGGAGACCCAGTACTTC. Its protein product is CSRKGTSGVGETQYF.

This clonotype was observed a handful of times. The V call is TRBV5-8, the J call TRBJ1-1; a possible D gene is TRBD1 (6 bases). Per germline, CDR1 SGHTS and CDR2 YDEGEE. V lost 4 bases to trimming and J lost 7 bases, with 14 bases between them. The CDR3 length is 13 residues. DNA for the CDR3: TGTGCCAGCAGCACAGGACAGAGCCTTGAAGCTTTCTTT. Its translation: CASSTGQSLEAFF.

CDR3 residues: CSARGLVTSDTQYF. As DNA, the CDR3 is TGCAGTGCTAGGGGTCTAGTCACTTCAGATACGCAGTATTTT. V and J are TRBV20-1 and TRBJ2-3; D gene unclear. The CDR3 is 14 residues long. V was clipped by 3 bases and J by 4 bases, with 14 bases between them. The germline V gene has CDR1 DFQATT and CDR2 SNEGSKA (reference sequence).

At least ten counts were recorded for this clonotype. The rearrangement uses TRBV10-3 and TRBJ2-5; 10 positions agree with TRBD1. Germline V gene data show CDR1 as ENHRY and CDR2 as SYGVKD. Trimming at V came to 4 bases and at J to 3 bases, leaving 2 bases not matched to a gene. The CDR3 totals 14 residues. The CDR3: CAISGGTGEETQYF. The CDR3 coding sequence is TGTGCCATCAGTGGGGGGACAGGGGAAGAGACCCAGTACTTC.

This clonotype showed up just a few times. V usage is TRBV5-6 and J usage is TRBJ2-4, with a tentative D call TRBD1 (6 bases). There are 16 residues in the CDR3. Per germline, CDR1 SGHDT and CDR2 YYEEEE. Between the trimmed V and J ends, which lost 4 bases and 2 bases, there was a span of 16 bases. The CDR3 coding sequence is TGTGCCAGCAGCCCAAGGGGGTTGGGGACCAAAAACATTCAGTACTTC. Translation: CASSPRGLGTKNIQYF.

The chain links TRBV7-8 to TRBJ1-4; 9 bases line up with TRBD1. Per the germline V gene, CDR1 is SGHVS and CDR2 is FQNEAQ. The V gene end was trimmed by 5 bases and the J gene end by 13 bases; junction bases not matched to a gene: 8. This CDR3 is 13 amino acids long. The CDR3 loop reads CASSQRDREGLFF. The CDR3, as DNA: TGTGCCAGCAGCCAAAGGGACAGGGAAGGACTGTTTTTT.

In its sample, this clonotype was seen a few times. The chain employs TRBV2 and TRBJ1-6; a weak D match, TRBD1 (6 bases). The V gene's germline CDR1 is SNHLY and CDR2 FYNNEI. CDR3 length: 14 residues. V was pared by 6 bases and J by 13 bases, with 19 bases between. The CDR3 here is CASRPGQQRPPLHF. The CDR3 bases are TGTGCCAGCAGACCGGGACAACAACGGCCGCCCCTCCACTTT. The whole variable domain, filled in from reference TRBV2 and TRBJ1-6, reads EPEVTQTPSHQVTQMGQEVILRCVPISNHLYFYWYRQILGQKVEFLVSFYNNEISEKSEIFDDQFSVERPDGSNFTLKIRSTKLEDSAMYFCASRPGQQRPPLHFGNGTRLTVT.

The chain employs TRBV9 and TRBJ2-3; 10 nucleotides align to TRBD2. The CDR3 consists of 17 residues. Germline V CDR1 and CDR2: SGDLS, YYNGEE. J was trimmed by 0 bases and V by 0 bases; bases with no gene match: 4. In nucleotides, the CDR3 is TGTGCCAGCAGCGTAGGTCCTAGCGGGGGTAGCACAGATACGCAGTATTTT. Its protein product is CASSVGPSGGSTDTQYF.

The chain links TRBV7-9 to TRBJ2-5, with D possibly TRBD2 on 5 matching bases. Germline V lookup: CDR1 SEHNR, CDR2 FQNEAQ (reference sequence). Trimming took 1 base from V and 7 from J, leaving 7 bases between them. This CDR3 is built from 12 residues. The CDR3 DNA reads TGTGCCAGCAGCTTAGATGGGAGGACCCAGTACTTC. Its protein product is CASSLDGRTQYF.

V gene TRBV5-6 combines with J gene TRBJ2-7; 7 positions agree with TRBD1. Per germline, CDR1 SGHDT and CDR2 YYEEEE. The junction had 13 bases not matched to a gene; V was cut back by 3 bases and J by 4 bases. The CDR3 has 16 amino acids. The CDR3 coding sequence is TGTGCCAGCAGCTATGTAGTACCGGGACAGAAATACGAGCAGTACGTC. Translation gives CASSYVVPGQKYEQYV.

The CDR3 here is CASSFGEHYRGRGTDTQYF. The CDR3 DNA follows: TGTGCCAGCAGCTTTGGGGAGCATTACAGGGGACGAGGTACAGATACGCAGTATTTT. The chain uses TRBV7-9 and TRBJ2-3; 7 bases are a match to TRBD1. The V segment lost 3 bases and the J segment 3 bases; nucleotides outside the gene matches: 18. Germline loops: CDR1 SEHNR, CDR2 FQNEAQ (reference sequence). This CDR3 region has 19 residues. The entire variable domain, with the rest obtained from reference TRBV7-9 and TRBJ2-3, is as follows: DTGVSQNPRHKITKRGQNVTFRCDPISEHNRLYWYRQTLGQGPEFLTYFQNEAQLEKSRLLSDRFSAERPKGSFSTLEIQRTEQGDSAMYLCASSFGEHYRGRGTDTQYFGPGTRLTVL.

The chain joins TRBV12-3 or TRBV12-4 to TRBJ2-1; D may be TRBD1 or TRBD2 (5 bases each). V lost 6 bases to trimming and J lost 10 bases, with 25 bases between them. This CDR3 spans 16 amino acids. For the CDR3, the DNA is TGTGCCAGCAGCCCAGGAGGCCGAAGTGCTGCAGGGGAGCAGTTCTTC. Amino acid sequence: CASSPGGRSAAGEQFF.

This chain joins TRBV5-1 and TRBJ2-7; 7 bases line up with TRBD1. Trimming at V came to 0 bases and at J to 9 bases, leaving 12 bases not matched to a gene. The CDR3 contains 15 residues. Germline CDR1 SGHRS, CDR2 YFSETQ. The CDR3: CASSLAEGALRGQYF. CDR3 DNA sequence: TGCGCCAGCAGCTTGGCCGAGGGGGCCCTTAGGGGGCAGTACTTC.

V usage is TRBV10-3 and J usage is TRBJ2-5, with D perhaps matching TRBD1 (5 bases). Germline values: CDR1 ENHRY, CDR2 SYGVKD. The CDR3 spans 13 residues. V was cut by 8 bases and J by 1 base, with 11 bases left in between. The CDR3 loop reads CAICVQAQETQYF. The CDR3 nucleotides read TGTGCCATCTGTGTACAGGCCCAAGAGACCCAGTACTTC.

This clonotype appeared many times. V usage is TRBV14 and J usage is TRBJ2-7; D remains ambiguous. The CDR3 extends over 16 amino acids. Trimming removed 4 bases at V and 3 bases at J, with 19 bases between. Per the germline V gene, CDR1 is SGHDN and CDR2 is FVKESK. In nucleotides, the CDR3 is TGTGCCAGCAGCCGTCGACGGTCGTCTGGTCGCTACGAGCAGTACTTC. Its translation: CASSRRRSSGRYEQYF.

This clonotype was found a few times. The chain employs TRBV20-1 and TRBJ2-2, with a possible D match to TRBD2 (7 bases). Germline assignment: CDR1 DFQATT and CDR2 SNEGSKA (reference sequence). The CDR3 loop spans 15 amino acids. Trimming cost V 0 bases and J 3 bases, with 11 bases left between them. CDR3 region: CSARDPGGYTGELFF. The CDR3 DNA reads TGCAGTGCTAGAGATCCGGGGGGCTACACCGGGGAGCTGTTTTTT.

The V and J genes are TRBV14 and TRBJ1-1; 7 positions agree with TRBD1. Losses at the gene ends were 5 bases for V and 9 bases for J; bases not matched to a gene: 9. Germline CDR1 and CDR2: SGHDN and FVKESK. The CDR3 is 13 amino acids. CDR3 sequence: CASSSTGRLKAFF. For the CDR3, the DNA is TGTGCCAGCAGCTCGACAGGGAGGTTGAAAGCTTTCTTT.

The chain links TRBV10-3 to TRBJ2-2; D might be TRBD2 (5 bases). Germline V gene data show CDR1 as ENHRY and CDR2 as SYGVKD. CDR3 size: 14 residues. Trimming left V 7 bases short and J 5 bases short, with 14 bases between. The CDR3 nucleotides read TGTGCCATCAACCGAGGGCAGCTTACCGGGGAGCTGTTTTTT. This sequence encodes CAINRGQLTGELFF.

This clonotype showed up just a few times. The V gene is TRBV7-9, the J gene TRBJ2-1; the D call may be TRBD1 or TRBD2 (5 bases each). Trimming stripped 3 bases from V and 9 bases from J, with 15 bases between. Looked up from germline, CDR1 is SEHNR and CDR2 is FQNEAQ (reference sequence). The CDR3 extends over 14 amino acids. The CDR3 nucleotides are TGTGCCAGCAGCTTGACCGGGGCCTACGGTGAGCAGTTCTTC. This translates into CASSLTGAYGEQFF. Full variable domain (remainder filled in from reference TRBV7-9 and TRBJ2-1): DTGVSQNPRHKITKRGQNVTFRCDPISEHNRLYWYRQTLGQGPEFLTYFQNEAQLEKSRLLSDRFSAERPKGSFSTLEIQRTEQGDSAMYLCASSLTGAYGEQFFGPGTRLTVL.

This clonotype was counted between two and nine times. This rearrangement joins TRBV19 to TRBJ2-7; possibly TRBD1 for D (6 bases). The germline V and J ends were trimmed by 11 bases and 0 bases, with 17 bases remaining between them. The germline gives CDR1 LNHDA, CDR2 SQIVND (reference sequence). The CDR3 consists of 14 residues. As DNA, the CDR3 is TGTGCCGTTGGACGGCAGGGGCCCTCCTACGAGCAGTACTTC. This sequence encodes CAVGRQGPSYEQYF. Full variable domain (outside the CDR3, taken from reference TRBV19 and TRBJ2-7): DGGITQSPKYLFRKEGQNVTLSCEQNLNHDAMYWYRQDPGQGLRLIYYSQIVNDFQKGDIAEGYSVSREKKESFPLTVTSAQKNPTAFYLCAVGRQGPSYEQYFGPGTRLTVT.

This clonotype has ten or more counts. The CDR3, as DNA: TGTGCCAGCAGCCCGGGACTAGCTGAAGAGACCCAGTACTTC. Translation gives CASSPGLAEETQYF. The V gene is TRBV18, the J gene TRBJ2-5; TRBD2 agrees at 9 bases. CDR1 KGHSH and CDR2 LQKENI come from the germline V gene. The CDR3 is 14 amino acids. Germline trimming cut 8 bases from V and 3 bases from J; bases unmatched to any gene: 7.

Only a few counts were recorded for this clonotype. The CDR3 here is CASSPGLTDQDTQYF. The CDR3 nucleotides read TGTGCCAGCAGCCCGGGACTCACCGATCAAGATACGCAGTATTTT. The chain couples TRBV11-2 to TRBJ2-3; D is possibly TRBD2 (6 bases). This CDR3 is 15 amino acids long. The ends were cut back, 5 bases at V and 5 bases at J, with 17 bases in the middle. CDR1 and CDR2 (germline): SGHAT, FQNNGV.